This T cell receptor (beta chain) stems from a study of T cells in Graves' hyperthyroidism and ophthalmopathy. General study findings and limits: The model's output predicted ophthalmopathy at a median of roughly 6.9 months prior to onset. Classification by a 13 V-J model distinguished ophthalmopathy from stable hyperthyroidism.

Turning to this clonotype: Its antigen is unidentified. This may stem from a read error, because a much larger clone lies one nucleotide away.

What was amplified from RNA transcripts were TCR beta CDR3 regions. First-round RT-PCR of the TCR CDR3 relied on the HTBI primer set. TCRdb recomputed calls from the multiplex PCR reads with MiXCR, one row per CDR3 protein. This sample has approximately 350,000 distinct CDR3 sequences, with nearly 15% found just once. Specimen: blood. The origin of this receptor is a woman aged 60-75 years with Graves' ophthalmopathy.

The CDR3, as DNA: TGTGCCAGCAGCTTAGTCCTAGCGGGAGTGCAGGCCCAGTACTTC. It specifies CASSLVLAGVQAQYF. This chain connects TRBV11-2 to TRBJ2-5; 10 bases match TRBD2. In germline, CDR1 is SGHAT, CDR2 FQNNGV. The CDR3 has 15 residues. The J segment lost 9 bases and the V segment lost 1 base, leaving 8 bases of the junction unmatched.